The present entry profiles one T cell receptor beta chain with its context. Its specificity is not known. TCRB transcripts that were expressed got sequenced, as all of the isolated RNA had been reverse transcribed. Measured with immunoSEQ multiplex PCR; TCRdb has only the in-frame clones, and not every one. The table lists about 280,000 clones, about 15% of them singletons. This sample was taken from a study of beta chain features in type 1 diabetes. This CDR3 is 12 amino acids long. V lost 1 base, J lost 8 bases, and 9 bases lay in between. In germline, CDR1 is SGHRS, CDR2 YFSETQ. Study-level points and caveats: Significant though moderate, a shortening of TCRB CDR3s appeared in all four CD4+ subsets of Type 1 diabetes patients.

The sequenced sample consisted of naive CD4+ T cells from blood. This TCR derives from a man aged 18 to 30 with type 1 diabetes. V is TRBV5-1 and J is TRBJ1-2, with D perhaps TRBD1 (6 bases). The CDR3 region has the DNA TGCGCCAGCAGCTTGAGGGGGGGCGGCTACACCTTC. Translated, it gives CASSLRGGGYTF.